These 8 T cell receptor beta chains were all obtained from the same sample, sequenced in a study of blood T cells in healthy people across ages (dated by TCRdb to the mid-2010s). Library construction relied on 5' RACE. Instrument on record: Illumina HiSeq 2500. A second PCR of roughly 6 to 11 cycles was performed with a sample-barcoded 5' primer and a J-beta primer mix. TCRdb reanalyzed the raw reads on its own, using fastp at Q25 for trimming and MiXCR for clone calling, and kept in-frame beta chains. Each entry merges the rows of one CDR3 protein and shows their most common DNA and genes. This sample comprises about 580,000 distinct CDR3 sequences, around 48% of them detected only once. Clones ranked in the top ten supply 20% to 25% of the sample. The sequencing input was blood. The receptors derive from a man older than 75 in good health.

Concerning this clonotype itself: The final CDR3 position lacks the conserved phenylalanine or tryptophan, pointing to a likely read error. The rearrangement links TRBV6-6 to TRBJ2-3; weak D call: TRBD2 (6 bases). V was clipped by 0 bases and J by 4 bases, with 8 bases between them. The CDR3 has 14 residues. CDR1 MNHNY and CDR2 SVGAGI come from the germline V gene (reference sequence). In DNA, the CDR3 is TGTGCCAGCAGTTACTCAGGGAGGTCAGATACGCAGTATTCT. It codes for CASSYSGRSDTQYS.

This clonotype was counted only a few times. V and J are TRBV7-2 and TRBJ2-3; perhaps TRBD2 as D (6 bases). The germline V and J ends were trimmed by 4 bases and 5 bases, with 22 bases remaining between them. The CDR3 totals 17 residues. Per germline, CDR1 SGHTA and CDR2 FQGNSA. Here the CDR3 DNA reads TGTGCCAGCAGCTCGATGGGGCGGGTACGGGGGATAGATACGCAGTATTTT. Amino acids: CASSSMGRVRGIDTQYF. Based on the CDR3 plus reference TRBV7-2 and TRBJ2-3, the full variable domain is GAGVSQSPSNKVTEKGKDVELRCDPISGHTALYWYRQSLGQGLEFLIYFQGNSAPDKSGLPSDRFSAERTGGSVSTLTIQRTQQEDSAVYLCASSSMGRVRGIDTQYFGPGTRLTVL.

Written as DNA, the CDR3 is TGCGCCAGCAGCCACGGGGCGGCGTACGAGCAGTACTTC. Protein sequence: CASSHGAAYEQYF. The chain carries TRBV5-1 and TRBJ2-7; D possibly uses TRBD1 or TRBD2 (5 bases each). The CDR3 spans 13 residues. Germline assignment: CDR1 SGHRS and CDR2 YFSETQ. V shed 4 bases and J shed 4 bases, with 12 bases lying between them.

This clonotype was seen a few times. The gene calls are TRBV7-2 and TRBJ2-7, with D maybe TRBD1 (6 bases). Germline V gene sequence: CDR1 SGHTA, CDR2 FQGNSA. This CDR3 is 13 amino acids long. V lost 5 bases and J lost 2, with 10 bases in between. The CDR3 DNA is TGTGCCAGCAGCCATAACAGGGCCTACGAGCAGTACTTC. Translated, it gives CASSHNRAYEQYF.

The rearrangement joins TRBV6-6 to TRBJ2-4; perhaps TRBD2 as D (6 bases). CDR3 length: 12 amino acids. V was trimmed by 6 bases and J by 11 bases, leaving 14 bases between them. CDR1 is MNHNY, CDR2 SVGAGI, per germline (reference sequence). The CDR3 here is CASSPGGGVQYF. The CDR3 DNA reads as TGTGCCAGCAGCCCGGGCGGAGGGGTTCAGTACTTC.

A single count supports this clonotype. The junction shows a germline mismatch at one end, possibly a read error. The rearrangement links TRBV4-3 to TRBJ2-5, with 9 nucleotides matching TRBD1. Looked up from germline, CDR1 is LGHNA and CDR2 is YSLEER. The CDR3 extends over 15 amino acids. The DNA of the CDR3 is TGCGCCGGCAGCCTAGGACAGGGGTACCAAGAGACCCAGTACTTC. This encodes CAGSLGQGYQETQYF.

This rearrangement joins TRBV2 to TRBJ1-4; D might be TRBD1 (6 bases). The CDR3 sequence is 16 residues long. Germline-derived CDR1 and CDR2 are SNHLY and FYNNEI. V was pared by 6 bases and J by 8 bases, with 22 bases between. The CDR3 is CASSKTGRGSLEKLFF. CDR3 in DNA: TGTGCCAGCAGCAAAACGGGTAGGGGGAGTCTGGAAAAACTGTTTTTT. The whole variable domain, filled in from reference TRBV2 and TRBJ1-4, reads EPEVTQTPSHQVTQMGQEVILRCVPISNHLYFYWYRQILGQKVEFLVSFYNNEISEKSEIFDDQFSVERPDGSNFTLKIRSTKLEDSAMYFCASSKTGRGSLEKLFFGSGTQLSVL.

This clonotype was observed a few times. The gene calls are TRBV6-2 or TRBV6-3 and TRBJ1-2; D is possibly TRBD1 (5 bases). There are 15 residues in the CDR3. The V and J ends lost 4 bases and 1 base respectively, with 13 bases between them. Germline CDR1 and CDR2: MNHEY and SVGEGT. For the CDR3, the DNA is TGTGCCAGCAGTTTCCGACAGAGCATTAACTATGGCTACACCTTC. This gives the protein CASSFRQSINYGYTF.